The 11 T cell receptor beta chains reported below all come from one sample, sequenced in a study of T-cell reconstitution after alpha-beta-depleted transplantation in children (dated by TCRdb to about 2016). The sample's treatment or condition, from its label and the paper: allogeneic hematopoietic cell transplantation with graft depleted of TCRalphabeta T cells and CD19 B cells. The library relied on PCR. Instrument used: Illumina HiSeq 2500. To normalize quantification of the TCRbeta repertoire, the TCR libraries were built with molecular barcoding that relied on unique molecular identifiers. Clones were called with MiXCR by TCRdb after fastp trimmed the public reads at Q25, and only in-frame beta chains were retained. Rows with a matching CDR3 protein are joined into one entry that keeps the most common DNA and genes. The sample includes about 980,000 distinct CDR3 sequences, with 25% to 30% observed a single time. The top ten hold around 30% of the sample.

The source material was PBMCs, mostly from graft donor cells, sampled 360 days after TCRalphabeta/CD19-depleted stem cell transplant. These receptors came from a boy less than two years old who had a stem cell transplant for SCID, so the T cells may come from the graft donor.

The chain couples TRBV9 to TRBJ1-1, with 9 bases identical to TRBD1. Losses at the gene ends were 3 bases for V and 8 bases for J; bases not matched to a gene: 5. From germline, CDR1 is SGDLS and CDR2 YYNGEE. This CDR3 region has 13 residues. The CDR3 loop reads CASSDTGGEEAFF. CDR3 nucleotides: TGTGCCAGCAGCGATACAGGGGGCGAAGAAGCTTTCTTT. The full variable domain, rest sourced from reference TRBV9 and TRBJ1-1, is DSGVTQTPKHLITATGQRVTLRCSPRSGDLSVYWYQQSLDQGLQFLIQYYNGEERAKGNILERFSAQQFPDLHSELNLSSLELGDSALYFCASSDTGGEEAFFGQGTRLTVV.

This clonotype turned up a few times. J is TRBJ1-1 and V is TRBV7-9, with D uncertain. V lost 5 bases, J lost 0 bases, and 13 bases lay in between. The CDR3 loop spans 15 amino acids. Germline V CDR1 and CDR2: SEHNR, FQNEAQ (reference sequence). The CDR3 protein is CASSNLGRMNTEAFF. The DNA for the CDR3 is TGTGCCAGCAGCAACTTGGGCAGGATGAACACTGAAGCTTTCTTT.

The chain employs TRBV5-1 and TRBJ2-3, with a weak D call TRBD2 (6 bases). Germline V gene lookup returns CDR1 SGHRS and CDR2 YFSETQ. The CDR3 totals 15 residues. The germline V and J ends were trimmed by 4 bases and 5 bases, with 17 bases remaining between them. The CDR3 region is CASSEGLGGQDTQYF. The CDR3, as DNA: TGCGCCAGCAGCGAGGGGCTAGGAGGGCAAGATACGCAGTATTTT. The full variable domain, with the rest looked up from reference TRBV5-1 and TRBJ2-3, is KAGVTQTPRYLIKTRGQQVTLSCSPISGHRSVSWYQQTPGQGLQFLFEYFSETQRNKGNFPGRFSGRQFSNSRSEMNVSTLELGDSALYLCASSEGLGGQDTQYFGPGTRLTVL.

The CDR3: CAIREGQGTLNTEAFF. The CDR3 DNA reads as TGTGCCATCAGGGAGGGACAGGGGACACTGAACACTGAAGCTTTCTTT. The V call is TRBV10-3, the J call TRBJ1-1; 10 bases align to TRBD1. Germline V gives CDR1 ENHRY, CDR2 SYGVKD. The CDR3 is made up of 16 amino acids. The J segment lost 0 bases and the V segment lost 6 bases, leaving 7 bases of the junction unmatched.

V is TRBV5-5 and J is TRBJ2-1, with D perhaps assigned TRBD1 or TRBD2 (5 bases each). The CDR3 length is 16 residues. Germline V gives CDR1 SGHKS, CDR2 YYEKEE (reference sequence). V was clipped by 4 bases and J by 6 bases, with 20 bases between them. DNA for the CDR3: TGTGCCAGCAGCGACCGGGACGCCTACCTCGGCAATGAGCAGTTCTTC. This codes for CASSDRDAYLGNEQFF.

The chain joins TRBV29-1 to TRBJ2-1, with 8 bases identical to TRBD1. The germline V gene has CDR1 SQVTM and CDR2 ANQGSEA. J was trimmed by 5 bases and V by 6 bases; bases with no gene match: 9. The CDR3 has 14 residues. The chain's CDR3 is CSVRWDRIDNEQFF. The CDR3 nucleotides read TGCAGCGTGAGGTGGGACAGGATTGACAATGAGCAGTTCTTC.

The chain couples TRBV18 to TRBJ2-7; no reliable D call. The CDR3 consists of 17 residues. Trimming removed 3 bases at V and 2 bases at J, with 20 bases between. From germline, CDR1 is KGHSH and CDR2 LQKENI. The CDR3 DNA follows: TGTGCCAGCTCACCTTTTCTGGCTAGACCCTACACCTACGAGCAGTACTTC. Protein: CASSPFLARPYTYEQYF.

The chain has TRBV2 and TRBJ2-3; 11 bases match TRBD2. This CDR3 contains 16 residues. Germline CDR1 SNHLY, CDR2 FYNNEI. Trimming took 6 bases from V and 0 from J; bases not matched to a gene: 5. The CDR3: CASSRRLAGSTDTQYF. CDR3 coding DNA: TGTGCCAGCAGCCGCAGACTAGCGGGGAGCACAGATACGCAGTATTTT. Full variable domain (remainder filled in from reference TRBV2 and TRBJ2-3): EPEVTQTPSHQVTQMGQEVILRCVPISNHLYFYWYRQILGQKVEFLVSFYNNEISEKSEIFDDQFSVERPDGSNFTLKIRSTKLEDSAMYFCASSRRLAGSTDTQYFGPGTRLTVL.

The rearrangement joins TRBV7-2 to TRBJ1-4; D gene unclear. This CDR3 region has 13 residues. With 3 bases removed from V and 6 bases from J, the gap between germline ends came to 8 bases. Per the germline V gene, CDR1 is SGHTA and CDR2 is FQGNSA. The DNA for the CDR3 is TGTGCCAGCAGCTTTGCCGGGGATGAAAAACTGTTTTTT. Translating gives CASSFAGDEKLFF.

The chain employs TRBV6-2 or TRBV6-3 and TRBJ1-1; D gene uncertain. CDR3 length equals 13 residues. V lost 5 bases to trimming and J lost 5 bases, with 12 bases between them. Germline CDR1 MNHEY, CDR2 SVGEGT. The CDR3, as DNA: TGTGCCAGCAGTCAACGAAGCGGAACTGAAGCTTTCTTT. Translation: CASSQRSGTEAFF.

This clonotype was seen only a few times. V gene TRBV11-1 combines with J gene TRBJ2-2; the D is unclear. Germline V gene sequence: CDR1 SGHAT, CDR2 FQDESV (reference sequence). V was pared by 3 bases and J by 5 bases, with 10 bases between. This CDR3 comprises 14 residues. The CDR3 region is CASSFSVDTGELFF. CDR3 sequence (DNA): TGTGCCAGCAGCTTTTCGGTGGATACCGGGGAGCTGTTTTTT.